This passage covers 25 T cell receptor beta chains from one sample sequenced in a study of siplizumab effects on memory and regulatory T cells. Measured with immunoSEQ multiplex PCR; TCRdb has only the in-frame clones, and not every one. The data show some 70,000 clones, over 75% seen once. Sequenced sample: Tregs sorted from blood. These TCRs come from a human donor in good health.

This chain uses TRBV29-1 with TRBJ2-7, with D possibly being TRBD1 (6 bases). V lost 4 bases to trimming and J lost 2 bases, with 12 bases between them. Germline V gene lookup returns CDR1 SQVTM and CDR2 ANQGSEA. The CDR3 has 13 residues. In DNA form, the CDR3 reads TGCAGCGTTGGAGGGGGTCTACCCTACGAGCAGTACTTC. It translates to CSVGGGLPYEQYF.

This clone occurred once. The chain couples TRBV5-1 to TRBJ2-3; 16 bases are a match to TRBD2. CDR1 and CDR2 from the germline V gene are SGHRS and YFSETQ. The CDR3 has 18 amino acids. With V trimmed by 4 bases and J by 5 bases, 10 bases remained unmatched. The chain's CDR3 is CASSGGTSGRAGRDTQYF. CDR3 bases: TGCGCCAGCAGCGGTGGGACTAGCGGGAGGGCGGGTAGAGATACGCAGTATTTT.

This chain links TRBV7-2 with TRBJ1-2, with a possible D match to TRBD1 (5 bases). Germline V lookup: CDR1 SGHTA, CDR2 FQGNSA. Trimming took 5 bases from V and 7 from J, leaving 14 bases between them. This CDR3 has 13 amino acids. DNA for the CDR3: TGTGCCAGCAGCCCCGGCGGGGCGTTTGGCTACACCTTC. Its protein is CASSPGGAFGYTF.

This chain links TRBV6-5 with TRBJ1-1; TRBD1 is a possible D gene (6 bases). CDR3 length: 14 amino acids. Germline CDR1 reads MNHEY; CDR2 reads SVGAGI. V lost 5 bases, J lost 5 bases, and 15 bases lay in between. CDR3 sequence reads: CASSPGDLWTEAFF. CDR3 DNA sequence: TGTGCCAGCAGTCCAGGGGATTTGTGGACTGAAGCTTTCTTT.

This chain joins TRBV7-2 and TRBJ1-2; D is undetermined. The germline V and J ends were trimmed by 4 bases and 0 bases, with 18 bases remaining between them. The CDR3 length is 17 residues. Germline V lookup: CDR1 SGHTA, CDR2 FQGNSA. CDR3 sequence: CASSSKWLLASNYGYTF. CDR3 in DNA: TGTGCCAGCAGCTCAAAGTGGCTCCTGGCCTCTAACTATGGCTACACCTTC.

The chain is built from TRBV19 and TRBJ2-5; 8 positions agree with TRBD2. Germline CDR1 and CDR2: LNHDA and SQIVND (reference sequence). The V segment lost 8 bases and the J segment 4 bases; nucleotides outside the gene matches: 6. The CDR3 is 13 amino acids. In DNA, the CDR3 is TGTGCCAGTTCCTTCGGGAGGGGAGAGACCCAGTACTTC. Protein: CASSFGRGETQYF. The entire variable domain, with the rest obtained from reference TRBV19 and TRBJ2-5, is as follows: DGGITQSPKYLFRKEGQNVTLSCEQNLNHDAMYWYRQDPGQGLRLIYYSQIVNDFQKGDIAEGYSVSREKKESFPLTVTSAQKNPTAFYLCASSFGRGETQYFGPGTRLLVL.

This clone was picked up one time. The V gene is TRBV5-1, the J gene TRBJ1-3; D not resolved. The CDR3 is made up of 17 amino acids. Germline CDR1 reads SGHRS; CDR2 reads YFSETQ. Deletions cut 3 bases from V and 0 bases from J, with 16 bases between. CDR3 nucleotides: TGCGCCAGCAGCTGGATGCCCTTAGACATCTCTGGAAACACCATATATTTT. Its protein is CASSWMPLDISGNTIYF.

The rearrangement links TRBV7-9 to TRBJ1-3; D is undetermined. This CDR3 contains 14 residues. V lost 1 base, J lost 6 bases, and 10 bases lay in between. The germline V gene has CDR1 SEHNR and CDR2 FQNEAQ (reference sequence). The DNA for the CDR3 is TGTGCCAGCAGCTTAGATGGAACCGAAAACACCATATATTTT. This gives the protein CASSLDGTENTIYF.

CDR3 coding DNA: TGCACCAGCATCCCCTTGCTAGCGGGAGGTGGAGAGACCCAGTACTTC. This translates into CTSIPLLAGGGETQYF. This chain connects TRBV1 to TRBJ2-5; the D call of TRBD2 is as the table states it, not checked on the DNA. TRBV1 is a recognized pseudogene. CDR3 length: 16 amino acids.

V usage is TRBV30 and J usage is TRBJ2-3; 8 bases agree with TRBD1. The length of the CDR3 is 13 residues. Trimming removed 4 bases from V and 5 bases from J; junction bases left unmatched: 5. CDR1 GTSNPN and CDR2 SVGIG come from the germline V gene (reference sequence). Here the CDR3 DNA reads TGTGCCTGGAAGCAGGGGGCTGAAGATACGCAGTATTTT. It translates to CAWKQGAEDTQYF. The whole variable domain, remainder taken from reference TRBV30 and TRBJ2-3, is SQTIHQWPATLVQPVGSPLSLECTVEGTSNPNLYWYRQAAGRGLQLLFYSVGIGQISSEVPQNLSASRPQDRQFILSSKKLLLSDSGFYLCAWKQGAEDTQYFGPGTRLTVL.

The CDR3 DNA follows: TGTGCCAGTAGTAGATGGACGGGAGGTCGGGGCACAGATACGCAGTATTTT. Translation gives CASSRWTGGRGTDTQYF. This rearrangement joins TRBV19 to TRBJ2-3; 7 positions match TRBD2. Germline-derived CDR1 and CDR2 are LNHDA and SQIVND (reference sequence). The CDR3 runs to 17 residues. V lost 4 bases to trimming and J lost 1 base; unmatched junction nucleotides: 11.

The V gene is TRBV28, the J gene TRBJ1-4; 8 bases match TRBD1. Germline values: CDR1 MDHEN, CDR2 SYDVKM. The trim removed 5 bases at V and 5 bases at J, leaving 7 bases unmatched. The CDR3 is 15 residues long. CDR3 amino acids: CASSARQGLNEKLFF. The CDR3 DNA reads as TGTGCCAGCAGTGCCCGACAGGGGTTAAATGAAAAACTGTTTTTT.

The chain employs TRBV2 and TRBJ1-5, with a weak D call TRBD1 (5 bases). This CDR3 contains 14 residues. Germline lookup yields CDR1 SNHLY and CDR2 FYNNEI. Trimming removed 4 bases at V and 7 bases at J, with 14 bases between. CDR3 in amino acids: CASSVGQGGQPQHF. CDR3 bases: TGTGCCAGCAGTGTGGGGCAGGGAGGACAGCCCCAGCATTTT.

This sequence joins TRBV23-1 and TRBJ1-1; tentative D call: TRBD1 (6 bases). TRBV23-1 is sorted into the ORF group, with uncertain function. This CDR3 contains 14 residues. V dropped 4 bases and J dropped 1 base, with 10 bases sitting between them. The CDR3 DNA is TGCGCCAGCAGTCCGACAGGACCGAACACTGAAGCTTTCTTT. This sequence encodes CASSPTGPNTEAFF.

The chain links TRBV7-6 to TRBJ2-5, with a weak D call TRBD1 (5 bases). V lost 5 bases to trimming and J lost 5 bases, with 12 bases between them. The length of the CDR3 is 13 residues. Germline CDR1 and CDR2: SGHVS and FNYEAQ. Written as DNA, the CDR3 is TGTGCCAGCAGCCCAACGTACAGGGAGACCCAGTACTTC. It is translated as CASSPTYRETQYF.

CDR3 residues: CAISEGTGARQETQYF. CDR3 bases: TGTGCCATCAGTGAAGGGACAGGGGCAAGACAAGAGACCCAGTACTTC. The V call is TRBV10-3, the J call TRBJ2-5; 10 nucleotides align to TRBD1. J gave up 2 bases and V 3 bases, and 6 bases lay outside the gene matches. Germline V lookup: CDR1 ENHRY, CDR2 SYGVKD. The CDR3 has 16 residues.

The chain has TRBV7-2 and TRBJ2-1, with 9 nucleotides matching TRBD1. CDR1 and CDR2 from the germline V gene are SGHTA and FQGNSA. This CDR3 spans 15 amino acids. The trim removed 7 bases at V and 8 bases at J, leaving 12 bases unmatched. CDR3 loop: CASTSGTGFMDEQFF. The CDR3, as DNA: TGTGCCAGCACCTCCGGGACAGGGTTTATGGATGAGCAGTTCTTC.

CDR3 loop: CASSYYTGGSYEQYF. The CDR3, as DNA: TGTGCCAGCAGTTACTACACAGGGGGCTCCTACGAGCAGTACTTC. The J gene is TRBJ2-7, the V gene TRBV6-5; 8 nucleotides agree with TRBD1. Trimming removed 1 base from V and 0 bases from J; junction bases left unmatched: 2. CDR1 is MNHEY, CDR2 SVGAGI, per germline. CDR3 length equals 15 residues.

The chain recombines TRBV5-1 with TRBJ1-6; D not resolved. Germline CDR1 is SGHRS and CDR2 is YFSETQ. With 0 bases removed from V and 3 bases from J, the gap between germline ends came to 4 bases. The CDR3 sequence is 14 residues long. The CDR3 coding sequence is TGCGCCAGCAGCTTGGACTACTATAATTCACCCCTCCACTTT. It specifies CASSLDYYNSPLHF.

The chain joins TRBV11-3 to TRBJ2-5; 12 bases agree with TRBD2. V shed 1 base and J 9 bases; nucleotides not matched to a gene: 9. The CDR3 spans 16 residues. Germline V gene lookup returns CDR1 SGHNT and CDR2 YENEEA. For the CDR3, the DNA is TGTGCCAGCAGCTTAGGACTAGCGGGAGACAAATTTGCCCAGTACTTC. Encoded protein: CASSLGLAGDKFAQYF.

V is TRBV2 and J is TRBJ2-5; TRBD1 agrees at 9 bases. Germline lookup yields CDR1 SNHLY and CDR2 FYNNEI. The trim removed 8 bases at V and 5 bases at J, leaving 9 bases unmatched. The CDR3 is 14 residues long. The CDR3 sequence is CASRGQGQSETQYF. The CDR3 nucleotides read TGTGCCAGCCGGGGACAGGGTCAATCTGAGACCCAGTACTTC.

The chain couples TRBV4-1 to TRBJ2-1; D not resolved. V was trimmed by 1 base and J by 5 bases, leaving 15 bases between them. From germline, CDR1 is MGHRA and CDR2 YSYEKL. The CDR3 is 16 amino acids. The DNA for the CDR3 is TGCGCCAGCAGCCAAGTGATCCCGTCTCAAAACAATGAGCAGTTCTTC. It codes for CASSQVIPSQNNEQFF.

The chain links TRBV23-1 to TRBJ1-2; 9 nucleotides match TRBD1. TRBV23-1 is treated as an ORF (open reading frame) with a function not yet certain. Trimming cost V 6 bases and J 6 bases; bases outside gene matches: 8. The CDR3 sequence is 14 residues long. CDR3 in DNA: TGCGCCAGCAGGTCCAGGGACAGGGAGGATGGCTACACCTTC. This codes for CASRSRDREDGYTF.

The chain combines TRBV2 with TRBJ2-5, with 9 positions matching TRBD2. V lost 4 bases and J lost 6; bases outside the gene matches: 12. The V gene's germline CDR1 is SNHLY and CDR2 FYNNEI. The CDR3 extends over 16 amino acids. CDR3 residues: CASSAPGLALTKTQYF. Here the CDR3 DNA reads TGTGCCAGCAGTGCCCCGGGACTAGCACTTACGAAGACCCAGTACTTC.

The chain joins TRBV19 to TRBJ1-5; a weak D match, TRBD1 (6 bases). The V and J ends lost 5 bases and 3 bases respectively, with 14 bases between them. Germline CDR1 is LNHDA and CDR2 is SQIVND (reference sequence). The CDR3 is made up of 15 amino acids. The chain's CDR3 is CASSSLQGFNQPQHF. For the CDR3, the DNA is TGTGCCAGTAGTTCACTACAGGGCTTCAATCAGCCCCAGCATTTT.